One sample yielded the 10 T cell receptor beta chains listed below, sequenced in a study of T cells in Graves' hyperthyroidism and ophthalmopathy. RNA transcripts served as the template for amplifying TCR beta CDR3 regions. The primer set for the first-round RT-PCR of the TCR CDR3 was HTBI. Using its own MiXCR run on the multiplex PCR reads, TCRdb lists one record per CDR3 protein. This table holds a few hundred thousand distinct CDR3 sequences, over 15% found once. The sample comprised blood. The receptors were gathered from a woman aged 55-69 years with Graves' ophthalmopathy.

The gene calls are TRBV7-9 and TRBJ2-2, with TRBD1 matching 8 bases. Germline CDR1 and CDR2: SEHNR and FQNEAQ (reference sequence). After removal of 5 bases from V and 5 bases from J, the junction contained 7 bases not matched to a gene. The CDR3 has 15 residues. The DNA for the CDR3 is TGTGCCAGCAGCACAGGACAGGGCAGAACCGGGGAGCTGTTTTTT. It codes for CASSTGQGRTGELFF.

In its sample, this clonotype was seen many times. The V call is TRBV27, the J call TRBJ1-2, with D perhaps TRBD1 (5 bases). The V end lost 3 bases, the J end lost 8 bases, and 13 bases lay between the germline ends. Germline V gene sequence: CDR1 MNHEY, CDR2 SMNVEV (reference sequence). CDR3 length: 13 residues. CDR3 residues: CASSFANRGGYTF. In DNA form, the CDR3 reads TGTGCCAGCAGTTTTGCCAATCGGGGCGGCTACACCTTC.

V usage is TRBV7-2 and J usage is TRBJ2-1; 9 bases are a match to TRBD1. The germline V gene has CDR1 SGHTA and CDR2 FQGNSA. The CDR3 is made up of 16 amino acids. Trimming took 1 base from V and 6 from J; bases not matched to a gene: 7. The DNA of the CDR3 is TGTGCCAGCAGCTTAGACGGGGACAGGGCTGGCAATGAGCAGTTCTTC. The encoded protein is CASSLDGDRAGNEQFF.

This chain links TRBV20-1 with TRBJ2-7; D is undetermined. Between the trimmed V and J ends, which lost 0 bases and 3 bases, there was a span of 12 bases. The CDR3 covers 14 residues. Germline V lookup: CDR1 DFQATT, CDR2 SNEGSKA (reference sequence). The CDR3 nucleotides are TGCAGTGCTAGAGATCGATTACTCGGCTACGAGCAGTACTTC. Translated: CSARDRLLGYEQYF.

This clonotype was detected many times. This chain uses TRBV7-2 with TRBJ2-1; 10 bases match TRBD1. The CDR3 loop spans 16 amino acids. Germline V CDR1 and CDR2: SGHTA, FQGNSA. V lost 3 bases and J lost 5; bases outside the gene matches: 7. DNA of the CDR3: TGTGCCAGCAGCTTCCAGCCCGGGACAGGGGACAATGAGCAGTTCTTC. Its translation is CASSFQPGTGDNEQFF.

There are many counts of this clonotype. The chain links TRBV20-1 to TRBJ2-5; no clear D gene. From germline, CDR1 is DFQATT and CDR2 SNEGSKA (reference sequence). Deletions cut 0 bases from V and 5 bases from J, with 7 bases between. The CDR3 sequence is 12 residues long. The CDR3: CSARDDRETQYF. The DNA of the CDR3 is TGCAGTGCTAGAGATGACCGGGAGACCCAGTACTTC.

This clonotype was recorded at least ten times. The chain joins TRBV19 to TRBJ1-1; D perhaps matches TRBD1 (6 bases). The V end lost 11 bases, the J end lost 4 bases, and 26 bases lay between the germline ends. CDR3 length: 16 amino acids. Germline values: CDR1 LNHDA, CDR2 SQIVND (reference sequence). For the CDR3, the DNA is TGTGCCTCAACTAGGGGGGGGGCGGTATCGGGCACTGAAGCTTTCTTT. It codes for CASTRGGAVSGTEAFF.

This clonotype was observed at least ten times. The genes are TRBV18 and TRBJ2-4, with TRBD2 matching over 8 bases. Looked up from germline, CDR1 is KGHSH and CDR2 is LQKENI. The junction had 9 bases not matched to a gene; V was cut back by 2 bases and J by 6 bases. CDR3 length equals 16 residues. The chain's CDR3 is CASSPGAGGIGNIQYF. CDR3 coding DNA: TGTGCCAGCTCACCAGGGGCGGGAGGAATTGGAAACATTCAGTACTTC.

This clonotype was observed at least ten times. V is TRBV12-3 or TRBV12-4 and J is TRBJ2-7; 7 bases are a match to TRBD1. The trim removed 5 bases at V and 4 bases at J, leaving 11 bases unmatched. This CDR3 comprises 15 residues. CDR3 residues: CASSRRGQGVYEQYF. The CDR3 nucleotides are TGTGCCAGCAGTCGCCGAGGGCAGGGGGTTTACGAGCAGTACTTC.

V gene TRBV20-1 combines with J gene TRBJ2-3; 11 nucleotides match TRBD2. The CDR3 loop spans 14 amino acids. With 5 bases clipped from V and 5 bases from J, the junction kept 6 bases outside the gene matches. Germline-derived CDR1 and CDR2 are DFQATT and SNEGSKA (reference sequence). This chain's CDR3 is CSALAGGQGDTQYF. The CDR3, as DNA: TGCAGTGCTTTAGCGGGAGGGCAGGGAGATACGCAGTATTTT.